The 13 T cell receptor beta chains given below trace back to one sample, sequenced in a study of human T cells and chemical hapten exposure. TCRdb recomputed calls from the RACE reads with MiXCR, one row per CDR3 protein. The data hold 95,000 to 150,000 distinct CDR3 sequences, with roughly an eighth observed a single time. Stated time point: patch test 1, 2 weeks after DPC sensitization. Treatment meaning: therapeutic diphenylcyclopropenone sensitization with weekly scalp DPC. Sequencing used whole blood, obtained in connection with sensitization to the hapten diphenylcyclopropenone (DPC). The receptors originated from a man aged 18 to 30 with alopecia areata. Some clones in this sample may be carry-over from other donors' samples.

The rearrangement uses TRBV20-1 and TRBJ2-3; 12 bases are shared with TRBD1. Germline CDR1 reads DFQATT; CDR2 reads SNEGSKA (reference sequence). V was clipped by 0 bases and J by 6 bases; unmatched bases: 4. The CDR3 extends over 15 amino acids. CDR3: CSARDPGQGADTQYF. CDR3 sequence (DNA): TGCAGTGCTAGAGATCCGGGACAGGGGGCCGATACGCAGTATTTT.

This clonotype was seen just once. CDR3: CASSLLAGGLNEQFF. The DNA of the CDR3 is TGTGCCAGCAGCCTTCTAGCGGGGGGCCTCAATGAGCAGTTCTTC. The chain carries TRBV11-2 and TRBJ2-1; 11 positions match TRBD2. The germline gives CDR1 SGHAT, CDR2 FQNNGV. The CDR3 extends over 15 amino acids. Trimming cost V 5 bases and J 6 bases; bases outside gene matches: 6.

This chain uses TRBV7-8 with TRBJ2-1; possibly TRBD1 or TRBD2 for D (5 bases each). The V and J ends lost 5 bases and 6 bases respectively, with 11 bases between them. The CDR3 sequence is 13 residues long. Germline assignment: CDR1 SGHVS and CDR2 FQNEAQ. CDR3 protein: CASSLGRINEQFF. The CDR3, as DNA: TGTGCCAGCAGCCTGGGACGAATCAATGAGCAGTTCTTC.

This clonotype was found a few times. This sequence joins TRBV6-2 or TRBV6-3 and TRBJ2-2; no firm D call. Germline V gene sequence: CDR1 MNHEY, CDR2 SVGEGT. Trimming removed 7 bases at V and 1 base at J, with 16 bases between. The length of the CDR3 is 16 residues. CDR3 sequence (DNA): TGTGCCAGCACCCCCTCACTAATCCGGAACACCGGGGAGCTGTTTTTT. Translating it yields CASTPSLIRNTGELFF.

This clonotype was observed a few times. CDR3 DNA: TGTGCCAGCAGCGAGACCCTCAGACCTGTTGTCGGGGAGCTGTTTTTT. This codes for CASSETLRPVVGELFF. This rearrangement joins TRBV9 to TRBJ2-2; D remains ambiguous. Trimming removed 3 bases at V and 7 bases at J, with 19 bases between. This CDR3 has 16 amino acids. Germline V gene sequence: CDR1 SGDLS, CDR2 YYNGEE.

This clonotype was counted only a few times. The gene calls are TRBV4-3 and TRBJ1-4, with TRBD1 matching over 9 bases. CDR1 LGHNA and CDR2 YSLEER come from the germline V gene. The CDR3 covers 17 residues. After removal of 4 bases from V and 3 bases from J, the junction contained 9 bases not matched to a gene. This CDR3 is CASSPGQGRASNEKLFF. In DNA form, the CDR3 reads TGCGCCAGCAGCCCGGGACAGGGAAGGGCATCTAATGAAAAACTGTTTTTT.

The J gene is TRBJ1-2, the V gene TRBV5-1, with D unclear. From germline, CDR1 is SGHRS and CDR2 YFSETQ. Trimming cost V 4 bases and J 1 base, with 14 bases left between them. The CDR3 runs 15 residues. CDR3 sequence: CASSETIRNNYGYTF. The CDR3 DNA follows: TGCGCCAGCAGCGAGACAATACGGAATAACTATGGCTACACCTTC.

The chain carries TRBV10-3 and TRBJ2-3; no reliable D call. This CDR3 is built from 15 residues. From germline, CDR1 is ENHRY and CDR2 SYGVKD. V lost 0 bases and J lost 6, with 13 bases in between. Here the CDR3 reads CAISESTRPADTQYF. CDR3 sequence (DNA): TGTGCCATCAGTGAGTCGACTCGGCCCGCGGATACGCAGTATTTT.

This clonotype was seen at least ten times. The V gene is TRBV6-6, the J gene TRBJ2-2, with D perhaps matching TRBD1 or TRBD2 (5 bases each). Deletions cut 5 bases from V and 5 bases from J, with 12 bases between. Per the germline V gene, CDR1 is MNHNY and CDR2 is SVGAGI (reference sequence). This CDR3 is built from 14 residues. Here the CDR3 reads CASSHRDLTGELFF. The CDR3 DNA is TGTGCCAGCAGTCACCGGGACCTAACCGGGGAGCTGTTTTTT.

This clonotype was detected a few times. The genes are TRBV28 and TRBJ2-7, with 7 bases that match TRBD1. The J segment lost 2 bases and the V segment lost 6 bases, leaving 13 bases of the junction unmatched. The germline gives CDR1 MDHEN, CDR2 SYDVKM. The CDR3 loop spans 16 amino acids. The CDR3 sequence: CASSFTWGTATYEQYF. CDR3 sequence (DNA): TGTGCCAGCAGCTTCACCTGGGGGACAGCAACCTACGAGCAGTACTTC. Complete variable domain (other parts from reference TRBV28 and TRBJ2-7): DVKVTQSSRYLVKRTGEKVFLECVQDMDHENMFWYRQDPGLGLRLIYFSYDVKMKEKGDIPEGYSVSREKKERFSLILESASTNQTSMYLCASSFTWGTATYEQYFGPGTRLTVT.

This clonotype showed up many times. The rearrangement uses TRBV20-1 and TRBJ1-3; the D gene is possibly TRBD1 (5 bases). The V and J ends lost 3 bases and 2 bases respectively, with 17 bases between them. CDR1 and CDR2 (germline): DFQATT, SNEGSKA (reference sequence). CDR3 length: 16 amino acids. The CDR3 protein is CSASLRLEGTGNTIYF. In DNA, the CDR3 is TGCAGTGCTAGTCTCCGCCTGGAGGGGACTGGAAACACCATATATTTT.

This clonotype was counted only a few times. The genes are TRBV5-4 and TRBJ2-5; D is unresolved. Between the trimmed V and J ends, which lost 1 base and 4 bases, there was a span of 5 bases. The CDR3 contains 12 residues. In germline, CDR1 is SGHNT, CDR2 YYREEE (reference sequence). The CDR3 DNA reads as TGTGCCAGCAGCTTGTCGAGAGAGACCCAGTACTTC. Amino acid sequence: CASSLSRETQYF.

This clonotype came up a few times. The chain uses TRBV6-5 and TRBJ2-1; 12 positions agree with TRBD2. The CDR3 has 14 residues. V lost 2 bases, J lost 7 bases, and 0 bases stayed unmatched. CDR1 is MNHEY, CDR2 SVGAGI, per germline. The CDR3 nucleotides read TGTGCCAGCAGTTACGGACTAGCGGGGAATGAGCAGTTCTTC. Translating it yields CASSYGLAGNEQFF.